This TCR beta chain appears in the sequencing data of a study of a mutant IDH1 vaccine in newly diagnosed glioma. As for the study in general: The patients were given eight vaccinations, one each in weeks 1, 3, 5, 7, 11, 15, 19 and 23. Study-wide results and caveats: Alterations occurring in top peripheral T cell clonotypes seemed unrelated to pseudoprogression. Evidence of vaccine-induced immune responses was documented in approximately 93% of patients.

Assay: immunoSEQ multiplex PCR; the TCRdb copy retains only in-frame clones and omits some. The sample has roughly 72,000 clones, 91% seen once; the top ten hold under 0.6%. The V end lost 2 bases, the J end lost 3 bases, and 7 bases lay between the germline ends. CDR3 size: 13 residues. Germline V gene lookup returns CDR1 SGHTA and CDR2 FQGTGA. To note about this clone: The antigen is unknown.

The time point denotes: week 5, during vaccination. Vaccination used 300 ug of mutant IDH1 20-mer peptide per dose, with topical imiquimod. The donor cohort comprised cases of new WHO grade 3 or 4 IDH1-mutant, ATRX-lost astrocytoma. Sequencing used PBMCs, obtained from a glioma patient whose treatment included an IDH1 peptide vaccine. The clonotype was recovered from a woman between 45 and 65 years old with glioma. This chain uses TRBV7-3 with TRBJ1-1; D is uncertain. The CDR3 DNA sequence: TGTGCCAGCAGCTTACAGGAGGACACTGAAGCTTTCTTT. This encodes CASSLQEDTEAFF.